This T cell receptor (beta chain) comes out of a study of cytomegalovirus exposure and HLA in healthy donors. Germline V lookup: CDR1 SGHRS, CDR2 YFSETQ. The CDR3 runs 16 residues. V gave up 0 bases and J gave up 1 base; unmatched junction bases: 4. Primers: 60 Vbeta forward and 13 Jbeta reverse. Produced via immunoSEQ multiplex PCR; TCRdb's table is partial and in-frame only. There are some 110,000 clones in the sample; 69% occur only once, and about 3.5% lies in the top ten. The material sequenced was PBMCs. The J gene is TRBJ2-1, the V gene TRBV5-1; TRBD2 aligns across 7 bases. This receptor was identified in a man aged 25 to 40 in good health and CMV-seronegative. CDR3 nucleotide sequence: TGCGCCAGCAGCTTGGACCCGCGGGAGTCCTACAATGAGCAGTTCTTC. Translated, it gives CASSLDPRESYNEQFF.